Each of the 22 T cell receptor beta chains below was sequenced from the same sample in a study of cytomegalovirus exposure and HLA in healthy donors. The PCR had 60 Vbeta and 13 Jbeta primers. Assay used: immunoSEQ multiplex PCR; TCRdb lists only in-frame clones, some missing. Found here are approximately 150,000 clones, 75% to 80% of them singletons; the top ten hold roughly 0.7%. The sample taken for sequencing was PBMCs. The receptors stem from a male donor in good health and CMV-seronegative.

The chain links TRBV6-5 to TRBJ1-6, with 8 bases fitting TRBD1. The ends lost 0 bases at V and 7 bases at J; junction bases unmatched: 5. This CDR3 contains 16 residues. Looked up from germline, CDR1 is MNHEY and CDR2 is SVGAGI. Here the CDR3 reads CASSYSHGQGNSPLHF. In nucleotides, the CDR3 is TGTGCCAGCAGTTACTCGCACGGACAGGGAAATTCACCCCTCCACTTT.

The chain uses TRBV2 and TRBJ2-1; maybe TRBD2 (5 bases). V was trimmed by 1 base and J by 1 base, leaving 8 bases between them. This CDR3 region has 15 residues. CDR1 SNHLY and CDR2 FYNNEI come from the germline V gene. The chain's CDR3 is CASSEGRRSYNEQFF. CDR3 nucleotide sequence: TGTGCCAGCAGTGAAGGGAGGAGATCCTACAATGAGCAGTTCTTC.

The chain is built from TRBV11-3 and TRBJ1-1; 7 bases are shared with TRBD1. Germline trimming cut 1 base from V and 6 bases from J; bases unmatched to any gene: 8. The CDR3 is made up of 15 amino acids. The germline gives CDR1 SGHNT, CDR2 YENEEA. This CDR3 reads CASSLVSGGNPEAFF. As DNA, the CDR3 is TGTGCCAGCAGCTTAGTGTCAGGGGGTAACCCTGAAGCTTTCTTT.

The J gene is TRBJ1-2, the V gene TRBV6-5; 11 nucleotides line up with TRBD1. CDR1 and CDR2 from the germline V gene are MNHEY and SVGAGI. Trimming cost V 7 bases and J 7 bases; bases outside gene matches: 11. The CDR3 covers 15 residues. The CDR3 region is CASMRTGQGAFGYTF. The CDR3, as DNA: TGTGCCAGCATGCGGACCGGACAGGGGGCGTTTGGCTACACCTTC.

Details on this clone: At one boundary the junction diverges from the germline segment, which might be a read error. This chain links TRBV7-9 with TRBJ2-5; D possibly corresponds to TRBD2 (9 bases). Germline CDR1 is SEHNR and CDR2 is FQNEAQ (reference sequence). CDR3 length: 18 residues. CDR3: CSSSSLAGDRNYQETQYF. For the CDR3, the DNA is TGTTCCAGCAGCTCCTTAGCGGGGGACAGGAACTACCAAGAGACCCAGTACTTC.

V and J are TRBV13 and TRBJ2-7; tentative D call: TRBD1 (6 bases). CDR3 length: 13 amino acids. V was cut by 5 bases and J by 4 bases, with 12 bases left in between. The germline gives CDR1 PRHDT, CDR2 FYEKMQ (reference sequence). CDR3 bases: TGTGCCAGCAGCATGACAGGAGAATACGAGCAGTACTTC. This encodes CASSMTGEYEQYF.

This clone was picked up a small number of times. The chain combines TRBV18 with TRBJ2-7, with 11 bases fitting TRBD2. Germline-derived CDR1 and CDR2 are KGHSH and LQKENI. This CDR3 is built from 19 residues. After removal of 2 bases from V and 3 bases from J, the junction contained 15 bases not matched to a gene. CDR3 coding DNA: TGTGCCAGCTCACCAAGGTTGGTAGCGGGGGGGCCGCGAAGCTACGAGCAGTACTTC. Residues: CASSPRLVAGGPRSYEQYF.

Only one count was recorded for this clone. The chain combines TRBV10-3 with TRBJ2-7; 7 nucleotides line up with TRBD1. V lost 9 bases to trimming and J lost 4 bases; unmatched junction nucleotides: 9. CDR3 length: 13 amino acids. Germline V lookup: CDR1 ENHRY, CDR2 SYGVKD. The CDR3 DNA follows: TGTGCCATTAGACAGGGATCGGGTTACGAGCAGTACTTC. Protein: CAIRQGSGYEQYF.

J is TRBJ2-7 and V is TRBV7-6; D not certain. CDR3 length: 12 amino acids. The ends were cut back, 4 bases at V and 6 bases at J, with 10 bases in the middle. Germline V gene sequence: CDR1 SGHVS, CDR2 FNYEAQ. The CDR3 protein is CASSSSGREQYF. The CDR3 nucleotides read TGTGCCAGCAGCTCTAGTGGTCGCGAGCAGTACTTC.

The J gene is TRBJ2-2, the V gene TRBV6-5; D is perhaps TRBD2 (8 bases). Germline CDR1 MNHEY, CDR2 SVGAGI. V shed 4 bases and J shed 12 bases, with 21 bases lying between them. This CDR3 is 15 amino acids long. Here the CDR3 DNA reads TGTGCCAGCAGTTCTCATCGGGGGGGACAGAAGAAGCTGTTTTTT. This codes for CASSSHRGGQKKLFF.

The gene calls are TRBV7-2 and TRBJ2-1; a weak D match, TRBD1 (6 bases). V was cut by 5 bases and J by 0 bases, with 11 bases left in between. CDR1 and CDR2 (germline): SGHTA, FQGNSA. The CDR3 spans 15 residues. CDR3 nucleotide sequence: TGTGCCAGCAGCAGGGGGATTGGCTCCTACAATGAGCAGTTCTTC. Translating it yields CASSRGIGSYNEQFF.

The chain is built from TRBV5-6 and TRBJ1-2, with a tentative D call TRBD1 (5 bases). Between the trimmed V and J ends, which lost 0 bases and 5 bases, there was a span of 8 bases. The CDR3 sequence is 13 residues long. Germline values: CDR1 SGHDT, CDR2 YYEEEE. CDR3 coding DNA: TGTGCCAGCAGCTTGGTATCAGGGTATGGCTACACCTTC. Its protein is CASSLVSGYGYTF.

The chain's CDR3 is CASSYGGGPYEQYF. The CDR3 DNA sequence: TGTGCCAGCAGTTATGGTGGAGGGCCGTACGAGCAGTACTTC. The V and J genes are TRBV6-5 and TRBJ2-5; tentatively, D is TRBD2 (6 bases). TRBJ2-7 explains the end of the DNA better; the J call may be wrong. Germline CDR1 and CDR2: MNHEY and SVGAGI. The CDR3 has 14 amino acids.

This clone has more than one count but fewer than ten. The J gene is TRBJ1-1, the V gene TRBV6-1, with TRBD1 matching 8 bases. From germline, CDR1 is MNHNS and CDR2 SASEGT. The length of the CDR3 is 16 residues. V shed 1 base and J 4 bases; nucleotides not matched to a gene: 8. CDR3 nucleotide sequence: TGTGCCAGCAGTGAAGGGACAGGGCTTGTGGGCACTGAAGCTTTCTTT. Translating gives CASSEGTGLVGTEAFF.

The J gene is TRBJ2-1, the V gene TRBV11-2; TRBD1 matches 8 bases. Germline CDR1 and CDR2: SGHAT and FQNNGV. Losses at the gene ends were 2 bases for V and 9 bases for J; bases not matched to a gene: 15. The length of the CDR3 is 17 residues. The CDR3 protein is CASSLSLPRTGMGEQFF. CDR3 sequence (DNA): TGTGCCAGCAGCTTATCTTTGCCCCGGACAGGGATGGGTGAGCAGTTCTTC.

J is TRBJ2-3 and V is TRBV6-4; 10 bases agree with TRBD2. The CDR3 is 16 amino acids. The germline CDR1 and CDR2 sequences are MRHNA and SNTAGT. V lost 0 bases to trimming and J lost 0 bases; unmatched junction nucleotides: 0. In nucleotides, the CDR3 is TGTGCCAGCAGTGACTCGACTAGCGGGAGCACAGATACGCAGTATTTT. Protein: CASSDSTSGSTDTQYF.

This clone was seen a handful of times. Germline is not matched at one junction end, which may reflect a read error. The CDR3 protein is CATSGDRISTEAFF. The CDR3 DNA follows: TGTGCCACCAGCGGAGACAGGATTAGCACTGAAGCTTTCTTT. The chain employs TRBV15 and TRBJ1-1; TRBD1 is a possible D gene (6 bases). This CDR3 region has 14 residues. The germline gives CDR1 LNHNV, CDR2 YYDKDF (reference sequence).

V gene TRBV28 combines with J gene TRBJ1-4, with 8 bases aligning to TRBD1. Germline CDR1 MDHEN, CDR2 SYDVKM. The ends lost 2 bases at V and 7 bases at J; junction bases unmatched: 9. This CDR3 comprises 16 residues. The CDR3 loop reads CASSLPNRGGREKLFF. The CDR3 nucleotides are TGTGCCAGCAGTTTACCAAACAGGGGGGGTCGTGAAAAACTGTTTTTT.

The rearrangement links TRBV6-1 to TRBJ2-2; 7 bases are shared with TRBD2. J was trimmed by 1 base and V by 3 bases; bases with no gene match: 5. CDR1 and CDR2 (germline): MNHNS, SASEGT. This CDR3 has 16 amino acids. The CDR3 nucleotides are TGTGCCAGCAGTGATCAGCCTAGCGGGAACACCGGGGAGCTGTTTTTT. This sequence encodes CASSDQPSGNTGELFF.

This rearrangement joins TRBV7-9 to TRBJ2-2; tentatively, D is TRBD2 (6 bases). Germline assignment: CDR1 SEHNR and CDR2 FQNEAQ (reference sequence). V was pared by 3 bases and J by 2 bases, with 19 bases between. The CDR3 is 18 amino acids. CDR3 DNA sequence: TGTGCCAGCAGCTTTTCTCCTTATGGCGGGACTAACACCGGGGAGCTGTTTTTT. Amino acid sequence: CASSFSPYGGTNTGELFF.

This clone was recorded a few times. This chain uses TRBV5-1 with TRBJ2-5, with TRBD2 identical over 9 bases. V lost 0 bases and J lost 3; bases outside the gene matches: 6. Per the germline V gene, CDR1 is SGHRS and CDR2 is YFSETQ. The CDR3 loop spans 16 amino acids. In nucleotides, the CDR3 is TGCGCCAGCAGCTTGGGGCTGACTAGCGGAGAAGAGACCCAGTACTTC. Amino acids: CASSLGLTSGEETQYF.

The table lists this clone with a few counts. The chain is built from TRBV7-2 and TRBJ2-1; 16 bases align to TRBD2. V lost 3 bases, J lost 6 bases, and 8 bases stayed unmatched. This CDR3 contains 18 residues. Germline V CDR1 and CDR2: SGHTA, FQGNSA. CDR3 in DNA: TGTGCCAGCAGCTTGCTCCCCGGGACTAGCGGGAGGGGCAATGAGCAGTTCTTC. The encoded protein is CASSLLPGTSGRGNEQFF.